What follows are 9 T cell receptor beta chains derived from one specimen sequenced in a study of naive and memory T cell subsets. The beta constant-region primer was an equimolar mix of two oligonucleotides covering TRBC1 and TRBC2. Nested alpha and beta constant-region primers with the SP2 primer drove four PCR rounds on ligated cDNA. TCRdb re-analysed the UMI-ligation and nested PCR reads in MiXCR, keeping a single row per CDR3 protein. Of 98,000 or so distinct CDR3 sequences listed, around 11% are singletons. Their cognate antigens are unknown. The study's findings and limits: Especially in CD8 cells, naive repertoires contained a few larger clonotypes, possibly CD45RA-re-expressing memory cells.

The sample taken for sequencing was naive CD4+ T cells from blood. Source of these receptors: a human donor in good health.

This clonotype was counted only a few times. This chain links TRBV7-2 with TRBJ2-6; 10 bases align to TRBD1. The V gene's germline CDR1 is SGHTA and CDR2 FQGNSA. The CDR3 has 18 residues. V lost 4 bases, J lost 0 bases, and 6 bases stayed unmatched. This CDR3 is CASSSRDRGSSGANVLTF. The DNA for the CDR3 is TGTGCCAGCAGCTCCCGGGACAGGGGATCCTCTGGGGCCAACGTCCTGACTTTC.

The chain carries TRBV20-1 and TRBJ2-7, with TRBD2 identical over 7 bases. The V gene end was trimmed by 2 bases and the J gene end by 4 bases; junction bases not matched to a gene: 5. The germline V gene has CDR1 DFQATT and CDR2 SNEGSKA (reference sequence). CDR3 size: 13 residues. The CDR3: CSARYPAGYEQYF. The CDR3 DNA sequence: TGCAGTGCTAGATATCCAGCGGGATACGAGCAGTACTTC.

The chain combines TRBV24-1 with TRBJ2-6; TRBD2 matches at 7 bases. Trimming took 5 bases from V and 8 from J; bases not matched to a gene: 8. Germline CDR1 KGHDR, CDR2 SFDVKD. This CDR3 comprises 15 residues. CDR3 sequence reads: CATSGGREFTNVLTF. CDR3 sequence (DNA): TGTGCCACCAGTGGCGGGAGAGAGTTTACCAACGTCCTGACTTTC.

About this clonotype itself: The junction does not match germline at one end; this may be a read error. The chain couples TRBV4-2 to TRBJ2-7, with D tentatively TRBD2 (6 bases). This CDR3 has 18 residues. Germline loops: CDR1 LGHNA, CDR2 YNFKEQ. The CDR3 sequence: CASSKELGGRGPSYEQYF. The DNA for the CDR3 is TGTGCCAGCAGCAAAGAACTGGGGGGTCGAGGACCCTCCTACGAGCAGTACTTC.

The V call is TRBV11-2, the J call TRBJ1-6; 7 positions agree with TRBD1. Germline V gives CDR1 SGHAT, CDR2 FQNNGV. The ends lost 5 bases at V and 5 bases at J; junction bases unmatched: 9. This CDR3 region has 16 residues. The CDR3 DNA reads as TGTGCCAGCAGCCCAACGACAGGGAACAATAATTCACCCCTCCACTTT. It yields the protein CASSPTTGNNNSPLHF.

This chain uses TRBV6-2 or TRBV6-3 with TRBJ2-7; 10 bases agree with TRBD2. V lost 6 bases to trimming and J lost 3 bases; unmatched junction nucleotides: 11. The V gene's germline CDR1 is MNHEY and CDR2 SVGEGT. The CDR3 runs to 16 residues. The CDR3 DNA reads as TGTGCCAGCAGCCGAACTCGTCGGACTAGCGGCTACGAGCAGTACTTC. It translates to CASSRTRRTSGYEQYF.

Many counts were recorded for this clonotype. Germline is not matched at one junction end, which may reflect a read error. This chain links TRBV7-7 with TRBJ2-3; D remains ambiguous. Per germline, CDR1 SSHAT and CDR2 FNYEAQ (reference sequence). The CDR3 consists of 15 residues. The CDR3 loop is CASSLSSVSTDTQYF. In DNA form, the CDR3 reads TGTGCTAGCAGCTTATCTTCAGTCTCCACAGATACGCAGTATTTT.

The rearrangement joins TRBV28 to TRBJ2-5; no clear D gene. Per germline, CDR1 MDHEN and CDR2 SYDVKM. The length of the CDR3 is 8 residues. The CDR3 loop reads CSFGTQYF. Written as DNA, the CDR3 is TGTTCTTTCGGGACCCAGTACTTC.

At least ten counts were recorded for this clonotype. The CDR3 protein is CASSSHRDRSYEQYF. The CDR3 DNA follows: TGTGCCAGCAGCTCACACCGGGACAGGAGCTACGAGCAGTACTTC. The chain couples TRBV6-2 or TRBV6-3 to TRBJ2-7, with TRBD1 identical over 8 bases. The V segment lost 6 bases and the J segment 3 bases; nucleotides outside the gene matches: 10. The CDR3 is 15 residues long. Germline values: CDR1 MNHEY, CDR2 SVGEGT.